The present entry profiles one T cell receptor (beta chain) with its context. Sequencing was performed with immunoSEQ multiplex PCR; in TCRdb, only in-frame clones are kept and a portion is missing. Among some 190,000 clones listed, 91% were seen once. This CDR3 has 19 residues. V was trimmed by 0 bases and J by 0 bases, leaving 21 bases between them. This entry comes from a study of control samples from healthy donors and cancer patients. The J gene is TRBJ2-7, the V gene TRBV23-1; D might be TRBD1 (5 bases). TRBV23-1 has ORF status, its function being uncertain. This TCR was recovered from a man aged 25-45 years in good health. The sequenced material came from blood. Here the CDR3 reads CASSQSTTSRAWSSYEQYF. In DNA form, the CDR3 reads TGCGCCAGCAGTCAATCTACAACCTCCAGGGCGTGGAGCTCCTACGAGCAGTACTTC.